This paragraph reports one T cell receptor beta chain. Germline V gene data show CDR1 as LGHNA and CDR2 as YSLEER. Trimming removed 0 bases at V and 2 bases at J, with 10 bases between. The CDR3 extends over 15 amino acids. This sample is part of a study of blood T cell repertoires in COVID-19. Sequencing was performed with immunoSEQ multiplex PCR; in TCRdb, only in-frame clones are kept and a portion is missing. The table lists about 130,000 clones, roughly 83% of them singletons. The J gene is TRBJ1-1, the V gene TRBV4-3, with D maybe TRBD1 (6 bases). The source material was peripheral blood. This TCR was sampled from a human donor in a cohort sampled during active COVID-19. The CDR3 DNA follows: TGCGCCAGCAGCCAAGATCGGGGGGGCAACACTGAAGCTTTCTTT. It specifies CASSQDRGGNTEAFF.